The present entry profiles one T cell receptor beta chain with its context. The record originates from a study of shared clonotypes between healthy human individuals. The CDR3 is 16 amino acids. The ends lost 0 bases at V and 2 bases at J; junction bases unmatched: 3. Germline CDR1 and CDR2: LGHNA and YNFKEQ. Running of the assay took place at deep level. The table came from immunoSEQ multiplex PCR; TCRdb's copy has only in-frame clones and leaves some out. The sample carries some 510,000 clones, roughly 78% recorded once. The receptor comes from a woman aged 35 to 49 in good health. Some clones in this sample may be carry-over from other donors' samples. The V and J genes are TRBV4-2 and TRBJ1-5; 8 bases align to TRBD1. The sequencing sample was made of PBMCs. The CDR3, as DNA: TGTGCCAGCAGCCAAGAGGACAGGGAGGGCAATCAGCCCCAGCATTTT. It yields the protein CASSQEDREGNQPQHF.